The rows below give T cell receptor beta chains drawn from one sample of a study of shared clonotypes between healthy human individuals. Sequencing was performed with immunoSEQ multiplex PCR; in TCRdb, only in-frame clones are kept and a portion is missing. Among more than 2 million clones listed, approximately 95% were seen once. Sequencing was carried out using naive CD4+ T cells sorted from blood. The receptors come from a man in his late teens or twenties in good health. The CDR3 runs from the conserved cysteine through the conserved F or W. A D gene is named only where the DNA matches it firmly. Not all rows give a size; the values are once, few, many and, for expanded clones, a class.

>TRBV10-3|TRBJ2-5|few|NA
TGTGCCATCAGGGAGCCGGGATACGAAGAGACCCAGTACTTC
CAIREPGYEETQYF
>TRBV7-9|TRBJ2-7|NA|NA
TGTGCCAGCAGCCCCGGTAGAGGGCTGGACCGATACGAGCAGTACTTC
CASSPGRGLDRYEQYF
>TRBV19|TRBJ1-1|NA|NA
TGTGCCAGTAACTCGGGGGGGTGGAACACTGAAGCTTTCTTT
CASNSGGWNTEAFF
>TRBV11-2|TRBJ2-7|NA|TRBD1
TGTGCCAGCAGCATAACCGGGACAGGTTCCCACGAGCAGTACTTC
CASSITGTGSHEQYF
>TRBV27|TRBJ1-5|NA|NA
TGTGCCAGCAGTTTAGTAGGGGGGACCAATCAGCCCCAGCATTTT
CASSLVGGTNQPQHF
>TRBV6-6|TRBJ2-5|once|TRBD2
TGTGCCAGCAGTACCGGGACTAGCGGGTTCCAAGAGACCCAGTACTTC
CASSTGTSGFQETQYF
>TRBV7-2|TRBJ2-3|NA|NA
TGTGCCAGCACAGCAACAGAAGGCACAGATACGCAGTATTTT
CASTATEGTDTQYF
>TRBV5-1|TRBJ2-1|NA|NA
TGCGCCAGCAGCATATCCGGGACCTCCTACAATGAGCAGTTCTTC
CASSISGTSYNEQFF
>TRBV5-4|TRBJ1-4|NA|TRBD1
TGTGCCAGCAGCGCGACAGGGGGCTCCGAAAAACTGTTTTTT
CASSATGGSEKLFF
>TRBV29-1|TRBJ1-6|NA|NA
TGCAGCCCCGGGTGGGAGTTATCACCCCTCCACTTT
CSPGWELSPLHF
>TRBV19|TRBJ2-7|NA|NA
TGTGCCAGTAGGGCGAGGACTGCCACCCAGGAGCAGTACTTC
CASRARTATQEQYF
>TRBV4-3|TRBJ2-1|NA|NA
TGCGCCAGCAGCCAATCCTACAATGAGCAGTTCTTC
CASSQSYNEQFF
>TRBV6-6|TRBJ2-1|NA|NA
TGTGCCAGCAGTTACGACAGCAGCTCCTACAATGAGCAGTTCTTC
CASSYDSSSYNEQFF
>TRBV10-3|TRBJ1-5|NA|NA
TGTGCCATCAGTGAGTCGTCCACAGGGAGGCCCCAGCATTTT
CAISESSTGRPQHF
>TRBV30|TRBJ2-3|NA|TRBD1
TGTGCCTGGAGTTTGGGTGACAGGGTTGAAGATACGCAGTATTTT
CAWSLGDRVEDTQYF
>TRBV7-9|TRBJ2-3|few|NA
TGTGCCAGCAGCTTTGCAGATACGCAGTATTTT
CASSFADTQYF
>TRBV21-1|TRBJ2-7|NA|NA
TGTGCCAGCCTGGAGCAGTACTTC
CASLEQYF
>TRBV28|TRBJ1-2|NA|NA
TGTGCCAGCAGGCAGTACCAGGGTAGTGGCTACACCTTC
CASRQYQGSGYTF
>TRBV6-6|TRBJ2-2|NA|NA
TGTGCCAGCAGTTCCAGGGGAAGCATCGGGGAGCTGTTTTTT
CASSSRGSIGELFF
>TRBV6-1|TRBJ1-1|once|NA
TGTGCCAGCAGCCGAACGGGGAACGCTGAAGCTTTCTTT
CASSRTGNAEAFF
>TRBV10-3|TRBJ2-1|NA|NA
TGTGCCATCAGTGACAGGGAAAATGAGCAGTTCTTC
CAISDRENEQFF
>TRBV10-3|TRBJ2-2|once|TRBD2
TGTGCCATCAGTGAACTTACTAGCGCAAACACCGGGGAGCTGTTTTTT
CAISELTSANTGELFF
>TRBV25-1|TRBJ1-4|NA|NA
TGTGCCAGCAGGGTCCCAGGGGCTGAAAAACTGTTTTTT
CASRVPGAEKLFF
>TRBV28|TRBJ1-2|NA|NA
TGTGCCAGCACCCTTATCAGAAGCGGGGGCTACACCTTC
CASTLIRSGGYTF
>TRBV27|TRBJ2-1|NA|TRBD1
TGTGCCAGCAGTTCCCTTGGGACAGGGCGGAATGAGCAGTTCTTC
CASSSLGTGRNEQFF
>TRBV10-2|TRBJ1-4|NA|NA
TGCGCCAGCCAGGATCCAAGCAGTAATGAAAAACTGTTTTTT
CASQDPSSNEKLFF
>TRBV9|TRBJ1-1|NA|NA
TGTGCCAGCAGCGTAGGATGGCAGAGCCTTGAAGCTTTCTTT
CASSVGWQSLEAFF
>TRBV29-1|TRBJ1-4|NA|TRBD1
TGCAGCGTAAAAGGACAGGGAGAAAAACTGTTTTTT
CSVKGQGEKLFF
>TRBV2|TRBJ1-1|NA|NA
TGTGCCAGCAGTGAACAGGAGGGTGTCGGGGGCTATGAAGCTTTCTTT
CASSEQEGVGGYEAFF
>TRBV11-2|TRBJ2-3|NA|TRBD1
TGTGCCAGCAGCTTCTGGGTACAGGGGGGAGATACGCAGTATTTT
CASSFWVQGGDTQYF
>TRBV25-1|TRBJ1-6|NA|NA
TGTGCCAGCAGCGACCAGGGTCGGGCACCCCTCCACTTT
CASSDQGRAPLHF
>TRBV9|TRBJ2-3|NA|TRBD2
TGTGCCAGCAGCGGGACTAGCGGGGCAGATACGCAGTATTTT
CASSGTSGADTQYF
>TRBV10-1|TRBJ1-1|NA|NA
TGCGCCAGCAGTGAGTCGGTGGGGGTAACTGAAGCTTTCTTT
CASSESVGVTEAFF
>TRBV10-3|TRBJ1-6|NA|TRBD1
TGTGCCATCAGTGAGGGGACAGGTAATTCACCCCTCCACTTT
CAISEGTGNSPLHF
>TRBV2|TRBJ1-6|NA|NA
TGTGCCACCAGGAGCTCCTATAATTCACCCCTCCACTTT
CATRSSYNSPLHF
>TRBV6-1|TRBJ1-6|once|NA
TGTGCCAGCAGTGAGCGTGCGGCGGGCCTCCACTTT
CASSERAAGLHF
>TRBV18|TRBJ1-5|NA|NA
TGTGCCAGCTCACCAACAGAGTCGTGGCCCCAGCATTTT
CASSPTESWPQHF
>TRBV5-1|TRBJ2-5|NA|NA
TGCGCCAGCAGCCGAGACGGACAGACCCAGTACTTC
CASSRDGQTQYF
>TRBV7-2|TRBJ2-7|NA|TRBD1
TGTGCCAGCAGCTCCCAACAGGGGGCTCAACACGGGCAGTACTTC
CASSSQQGAQHGQYF
>TRBV10-3|TRBJ1-2|NA|NA
TGTGCCATCTCGGGGGGGGCTAACTATGGCTACACCTTC
CAISGGANYGYTF
>TRBV18|TRBJ2-1|NA|NA
TGTGCCAGCTCACCGCCCGGGACTTTTTACAATGAGCAGTTCTTC
CASSPPGTFYNEQFF
>TRBV28|TRBJ2-1|NA|NA
TGTGCCAGCAACCTTCGCATGGCGGTTGATGAGCAGTTCTTC
CASNLRMAVDEQFF
>TRBV5-1|TRBJ1-3|once|NA
TGCGCCAGCAGCGCGGGGGGCACTGGAAACACCATATATTTT
CASSAGGTGNTIYF
>TRBV28|TRBJ2-7|NA|NA
TGTGCCAGCAGGAGAACAGGACTGGCGGAAACCTACGAGCAGTACTTC
CASRRTGLAETYEQYF
>TRBV7-2|TRBJ2-2|NA|TRBD2
TGTGCCAGCAGCTCCCCCGGACTAGCGGTGACCGGGGAGCTGTTTTTT
CASSSPGLAVTGELFF
>TRBV30|TRBJ2-7|NA|TRBD1
TGTGCCTGGAGTGTCTCCCTGACAGGGGGATACGAGCAGTACTTC
CAWSVSLTGGYEQYF